This T cell receptor beta chain was retrieved from a study of CD8 T cell repertoires and HIV-1 epitope variants. In the study overall: Enriched T cells were co-cultured with equal numbers of autologous T cell-negative antigen-presenting cells. An uncultured baseline aliquot held 1M T cells.

About this clone: No antigen is known for it.

Only in-frame clones appear in the TCRdb table, and some are missing; sequencing was by immunoSEQ multiplex PCR. Counted here are 5,500 to 7,000 clones, 65% to 75% occurring once; the ten biggest clones make up around two fifths. V was pared by 0 bases and J by 4 bases, with 2 bases of the junction left unmatched. The length of the CDR3 is 15 residues. Germline values: CDR1 MNHEY, CDR2 SMNVEV (reference sequence). The chain uses TRBV27 and TRBJ2-1; 8 bases agree with TRBD2. Input material: cultured CD8+ T cells derived from PBMCs. This receptor was obtained from a male donor with HIV. The CDR3 here is CASSLSASGYNEQFF. CDR3 DNA sequence: TGTGCCAGCAGTTTATCGGCTAGCGGGTACAATGAGCAGTTCTTC.